The TCR beta chain described here comes from a study of CD8+CD57+ T cells in acquired aplastic anemia. Profiles of TCR beta VDJ and CDR3 were generated from a genomic DNA template. TCRdb reprocessed the reads with MiXCR, giving one entry per CDR3 protein. The sample shows about 110,000 distinct CDR3 sequences, under 60% of them seen only once. Trimming at V came to 3 bases and at J to 7 bases, leaving 6 bases not matched to a gene. The CDR3 has 14 amino acids. CDR1 and CDR2 (germline): DFQATT, SNEGSKA (reference sequence). The receptor was isolated from a human donor in good health, serving as a control. Specimen: sorted CD4+, CD8+, or CD8+CD57+ T cells (not recorded which) from PBMCs. The genes are TRBV20-1 and TRBJ1-6, with 7 bases identical to TRBD1. The CDR3 nucleotides read TGCAGTGCTAGTGCCGGGACAGAAAATTCACCCCTCCACTTT. This sequence encodes CSASAGTENSPLHF.